The 13 T cell receptor beta chains reported below all come from one sample, sequenced in a study of regulatory T cells in long-lasting Graves disease. CDR3-region Arm-PCR and iRepertoire HTBI primers produced the TCR beta libraries. One entry per CDR3 protein, called by TCRdb with MiXCR from the multiplex PCR reads. The repertoire includes about 210,000 distinct CDR3 sequences, roughly 19% of them detected once, and 12% sits in the top ten. Described time point: newly diagnosed GD, antithyroid drugs for less than 3 months. Following extraction of RNA from PBMCs, that RNA was used to make the TCR library. The same sample was also used in a study of T cells in Graves' hyperthyroidism and ophthalmopathy.

The material was peripheral blood mononuclear cells (PBMCs), obtained at new diagnosis, from a patient treated with antithyroid drugs. The receptors were sampled from a woman aged 30 to 39 with Graves disease.

The table lists this clonotype with many counts. The chain couples TRBV4-2 to TRBJ2-5, with TRBD2 identical over 8 bases. Germline CDR1 and CDR2: LGHNA and YNFKEQ. Trimming cost V 0 bases and J 3 bases; bases outside gene matches: 6. The CDR3 is made up of 16 amino acids. The CDR3 DNA is TGTGCCAGCAGCCAAGATTGGGGCGGGGGGAAAGAGACCCAGTACTTC. This translates into CASSQDWGGGKETQYF.

On this clonotype itself: This is likely an artifact of a read error, given a far larger clone one base away. The rearrangement uses TRBV5-4 and TRBJ2-3; a weak D match, TRBD2 (6 bases). The V end lost 1 base, the J end lost 9 bases, and 9 bases lay between the germline ends. There are 12 residues in the CDR3. Germline assignment: CDR1 SGHNT and CDR2 YYREEE (reference sequence). The CDR3 sequence: CASSLPGATQYF. Here the CDR3 DNA reads TGTGCCAGCAGCTTGCCGGGAGCCACGCAGTATTTT.

Comment on this clonotype: This may stem from a read error, because a much larger clone lies one nucleotide away. CDR3 nucleotide sequence: TGTGCCAGCTCCGGGATGGTCGGGCAGTACTTC. Its translation is CASSGMVGQYF. The V call is TRBV3-1, the J call TRBJ2-7; possible D gene TRBD2, 5 bases. The germline gives CDR1 LGHDT, CDR2 YNNKEL (reference sequence). The V end was cut by 8 bases, the J end by 9 bases, with 14 bases between. CDR3 length: 11 residues.

This clonotype was picked up many times. The chain uses TRBV5-1 and TRBJ2-3; no firm D call. V lost 4 bases to trimming and J lost 1 base, with 16 bases between them. Germline V gene lookup returns CDR1 SGHRS and CDR2 YFSETQ. The CDR3 has 16 residues. For the CDR3, the DNA is TGCGCCAGCAGCCCCGAGAAAGGGTACGGCACAGATACGCAGTATTTT. This translates into CASSPEKGYGTDTQYF.

This clonotype has ten or more counts. This chain joins TRBV19 and TRBJ1-3; D unclear. Germline CDR1 LNHDA, CDR2 SQIVND (reference sequence). The CDR3 consists of 13 residues. Trimming stripped 9 bases from V and 6 bases from J, with 15 bases between. CDR3 sequence reads: CASLTAWENTIYF. The CDR3 DNA reads TGTGCCAGCCTGACCGCCTGGGAAAACACCATATATTTT.

At least ten counts were recorded for this clonotype. The chain carries TRBV5-1 and TRBJ2-1; TRBD2 aligns across 11 bases. Germline CDR1 reads SGHRS; CDR2 reads YFSETQ. This CDR3 has 15 amino acids. With V trimmed by 4 bases and J by 7 bases, 7 bases remained unmatched. The CDR3, as DNA: TGCGCCAGCAGCGCGAGGGCTAGCGGGAGGAATGAGCAGTTCTTC. It specifies CASSARASGRNEQFF.

The rearrangement joins TRBV5-4 to TRBJ1-2; TRBD1 agrees at 7 bases. The length of the CDR3 is 15 residues. The germline CDR1 and CDR2 sequences are SGHNT and YYREEE (reference sequence). J was trimmed by 4 bases and V by 0 bases; bases with no gene match: 6. CDR3 protein: CASSLVGQGGYGYTF. The CDR3 bases are TGTGCCAGCAGCTTGGTGGGCCAGGGGGGCTATGGCTACACCTTC.

At least ten counts were recorded for this clonotype. The V and J genes are TRBV6-2 or TRBV6-3 and TRBJ2-5, with D possibly being TRBD1 (6 bases). Trimming left V 4 bases short and J 8 bases short, with 17 bases between. This CDR3 has 14 residues. The germline V gene has CDR1 MNHEY and CDR2 SVGEGT. The CDR3 sequence is CASSFGGGGRTQYF. The CDR3 DNA sequence: TGTGCCAGCAGTTTTGGTGGGGGCGGGCGCACCCAGTACTTC.

This clonotype has a count of ten or more. The chain links TRBV28 to TRBJ1-6; TRBD1 matches 7 bases. CDR1 and CDR2 from the germline V gene are MDHEN and SYDVKM. The J segment lost 13 bases and the V segment lost 6 bases, leaving 24 bases of the junction unmatched. This CDR3 contains 18 residues. CDR3 in DNA: TGTGCCAGCAGAAGCCGATCAACCGGGACAGTGGGTCGATGGCCCCTCCACTTT. This translates into CASRSRSTGTVGRWPLHF.

This clonotype came up many times. The genes are TRBV10-3 and TRBJ2-3; possible D gene TRBD2, 7 bases. Trimming removed 8 bases from V and 4 bases from J, with 13 bases in between. The V gene's germline CDR1 is ENHRY and CDR2 SYGVKD. This CDR3 is built from 13 residues. CDR3 sequence: CAISGGGPDTQYF. The CDR3 DNA sequence: TGTGCCATCTCCGGCGGGGGCCCAGATACGCAGTATTTT.

This clonotype was found many times. The chain has TRBV19 and TRBJ1-5; D gene unclear. Deletions cut 3 bases from V and 5 bases from J, with 17 bases between. The CDR3 is 16 amino acids. Looked up from germline, CDR1 is LNHDA and CDR2 is SQIVND (reference sequence). The CDR3: CASSMRGGIADQPQHF. For the CDR3, the DNA is TGTGCCAGTAGTATGCGCGGAGGAATTGCAGATCAGCCCCAGCATTTT.

The genes are TRBV12-3 or TRBV12-4 and TRBJ1-1; D might be TRBD1 (5 bases). V was trimmed by 7 bases and J by 1 base, leaving 13 bases between them. The CDR3 runs to 14 residues. For the CDR3, the DNA is TGTGCCAGCACCCAACAGGTACAGAACACTGAAGCTTTCTTT. Protein product: CASTQQVQNTEAFF.

This clonotype was seen many times. The chain recombines TRBV6-1 with TRBJ2-7; 9 bases fit TRBD1. V was clipped by 0 bases and J by 5 bases; unmatched bases: 5. Germline loops: CDR1 MNHNS, CDR2 SASEGT. The CDR3 extends over 15 amino acids. The CDR3, as DNA: TGTGCCAGCAGTGAAGCCGGGACAGGGCCCCACGAGCAGTACTTC. Translated, it gives CASSEAGTGPHEQYF.